The 4 T cell receptor beta chains below were found in one sample sequenced in a study of identical twins' blood T cells (dated by TCRdb to 2013 to 2014). Library generation was performed with 5' RACE. For sequencing, an Illumina Genome Analyzer IIx was employed. Using fastp at Q25 and MiXCR, TCRdb reprocessed the public reads and kept productive beta chains. Rows are combined by CDR3 protein, so each entry shows the most common genes and DNA. In all, the sample holds 300,000 to 400,000 distinct CDR3 sequences, and roughly 27% of those were seen once. 6.1% of the sample is held by the ten biggest clonotypes. The source material was PBMCs. The receptors come from a woman aged 18-55 years in good health.

This clonotype was observed many times. The chain employs TRBV15 and TRBJ1-1, with D unresolved. Germline V gene lookup returns CDR1 LNHNV and CDR2 YYDKDF (reference sequence). Trimming pared 0 bases from V and 1 base from J, leaving 9 bases between. CDR3 size: 15 residues. CDR3 amino acids: CATSRDKGGNTEAFF. CDR3 DNA: TGTGCCACCAGCAGAGATAAGGGTGGGAACACTGAAGCTTTCTTT.

V and J are TRBV24-1 and TRBJ2-1; D not resolved. The CDR3 sequence is 12 residues long. From germline, CDR1 is KGHDR and CDR2 SFDVKD. Trimming left V 7 bases short and J 10 bases short, with 13 bases between. DNA of the CDR3: TGTGCCACCAGGGGCAAATCGGCGGAGCAGTTCTTC. The encoded protein is CATRGKSAEQFF.

The chain links TRBV7-2 to TRBJ2-7, with D possibly being TRBD1 (6 bases). The CDR3 runs 14 residues. The germline V gene has CDR1 SGHTA and CDR2 FQGNSA. The V and J ends lost 6 bases and 0 bases respectively, with 12 bases between them. The CDR3 DNA sequence: TGTGCCAGCAGGTCGACAGGTACCTCCTACGAGCAGTACTTC. Translated, it gives CASRSTGTSYEQYF.

The chain recombines TRBV6-5 with TRBJ2-3; D ambiguous. This CDR3 is built from 16 residues. From germline, CDR1 is MNHEY and CDR2 SVGAGI. Trimming left V 0 bases short and J 0 bases short, with 10 bases between. CDR3 amino acids: CASSYSRRLSTDTQYF. In DNA form, the CDR3 reads TGTGCCAGCAGTTACTCTCGCCGCCTTAGCACAGATACGCAGTATTTT.